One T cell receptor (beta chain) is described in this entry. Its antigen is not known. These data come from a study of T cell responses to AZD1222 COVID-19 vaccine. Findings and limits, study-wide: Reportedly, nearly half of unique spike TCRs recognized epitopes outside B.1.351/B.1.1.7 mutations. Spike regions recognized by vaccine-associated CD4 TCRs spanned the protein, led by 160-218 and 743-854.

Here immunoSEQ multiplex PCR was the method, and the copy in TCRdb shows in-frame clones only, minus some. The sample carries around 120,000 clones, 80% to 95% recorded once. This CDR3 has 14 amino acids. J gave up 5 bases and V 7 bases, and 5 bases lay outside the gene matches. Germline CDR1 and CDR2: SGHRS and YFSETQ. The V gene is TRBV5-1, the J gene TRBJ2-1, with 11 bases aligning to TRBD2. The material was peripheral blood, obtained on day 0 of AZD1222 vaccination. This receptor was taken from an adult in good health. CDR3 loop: CASSPTSGNNEQFF. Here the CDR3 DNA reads TGCGCCAGCTCTCCGACTAGCGGGAACAATGAGCAGTTCTTC.